This T cell receptor (beta chain) is drawn from a study of blood T cells in healthy people across ages. Broader study findings: Investigators treated diversity estimates from one million T cells as underestimates. In these data, TCR beta diversity tracked strongly with naive T cell percentage.

A second 7 to 11 cycle PCR used barcoded and J-beta primers. TCRdb ran MiXCR on the 5' RACE reads and lists one entry per CDR3 protein. The sample lists about 1.4 million distinct CDR3 sequences, 55% to 75% occurring once. This clonotype was seen a handful of times. Its target is unknown. Sequenced: blood. This receptor was obtained from a man between 18 and 35 years old in good health.

CDR3 protein: CSVPRGNQETQYF. DNA of the CDR3: TGCAGCGTTCCCAGGGGGAACCAAGAGACCCAGTACTTC. V usage is TRBV29-1 and J usage is TRBJ2-5; 7 nucleotides align to TRBD1. The CDR3 totals 13 residues. The germline V gene encodes CDR1 SQVTM and CDR2 ANQGSEA. V lost 5 bases and J lost 0; bases outside the gene matches: 3.